These T cell receptor beta chains were read from a single sample in a study of CD8+ T cells in alopecia areata. Clones were read by immunoSEQ multiplex PCR, and TCRdb kept only the in-frame ones, dropping some. The sample lists approximately 210,000 clones, 43% occurring once. The input for sequencing was CD4+ T cells sorted from blood, taken around week 37, from a patient treated with tofacitinib. The receptor set was obtained from a human donor with alopecia areata. CDR3s include the opening cysteine and the closing phenylalanine or tryptophan. A D gene is named only where the DNA matches it firmly. The listing skips clone size in some rows; elsewhere it reads once, few, many or a size class.

NA TRBJ1-1 13 NA TRBV19 CASQNELSTEAFF TGTGCCAGCCAAAACGAGTTAAGCACTGAAGCTTTCTTT
NA TRBJ2-5 16 TRBD2 TRBV7-2 CASSPGFAGGQETQYF TGTGCCAGCAGCCCGGGGTTTGCGGGAGGGCAAGAGACCCAGTACTTC
NA TRBJ2-7 17 TRBD2 TRBV27 CASSSFGLAGASYEQYF TGTGCCAGCAGTTCCTTCGGACTAGCGGGAGCCTCCTACGAGCAGTACTTC
NA TRBJ2-7 17 NA TRBV30 CAWSTWRDRGGTYEQYF TGTGCCTGGAGCACCTGGAGAGACAGGGGAGGGACCTACGAGCAGTACTTC
NA TRBJ2-7 16 NA TRBV7-6 CASSSRGRGPPYEQYF TGTGCCAGCAGCTCCCGGGGGAGGGGGCCACCCTACGAGCAGTACTTC
few TRBJ1-1 16 TRBD1 TRBV9 CASSARQGVLNTEAFF TGTGCCAGCAGCGCCCGACAGGGTGTTTTGAACACTGAAGCTTTCTTT
NA TRBJ1-4 13 NA TRBV6-5 CASSYRGDEKLFF TGTGCCAGCAGTTACAGGGGAGATGAAAAACTGTTTTTT
once TRBJ2-1 11 NA TRBV7-9 CASSLELMQFF TGTGCCAGCAGCTTAGAATTGATGCAGTTCTTC
NA TRBJ2-7 12 NA TRBV19 CASTSSRYEQYF TGTGCCAGTACGTCCAGTCGCTACGAGCAGTACTTC
NA TRBJ2-7 13 NA TRBV18 CASSPLTAYEQYF TGTGCCAGCTCACCCCTGACAGCCTACGAGCAGTACTTC
NA TRBJ2-5 15 TRBD1 TRBV13 CASSQRTGRSETQYF TGTGCCAGCAGCCAGAGGACAGGACGTAGTGAGACCCAGTACTTC
NA TRBJ2-7 13 NA TRBV7-2 CASSLAGDLEQYF TGTGCCAGCAGCTTAGCGGGAGACCTCGAGCAGTACTTC
few TRBJ1-2 13 TRBD1 TRBV29-1 CSVIDRGPLGYTF TGCAGCGTCATTGACAGGGGGCCCCTTGGCTACACCTTC
NA TRBJ2-6 14 NA TRBV7-8 CASSLEEGANVLTF TGTGCCAGCAGCTTAGAAGAAGGGGCCAACGTCCTGACTTTC
NA TRBJ2-2 15 TRBD1 TRBV5-1 CASSPKTGAYGELFF TGCGCCAGCAGCCCAAAAACAGGGGCCTACGGGGAGCTGTTTTTT
NA TRBJ2-5 13 NA TRBV7-2 CASSFQGGGTQYF TGTGCCAGCAGCTTTCAGGGAGGGGGGACCCAGTACTTC
NA TRBJ2-1 11 NA TRBV29-1 CSVPTSPVWFF TGCAGCGTCCCCACTTCGCCTGTCTGGTTCTTC
few TRBJ1-1 15 NA TRBV7-9 CASSDPETAWREAFF TGTGCCAGCAGCGACCCTGAGACAGCTTGGAGGGAAGCTTTCTTT
NA TRBJ2-2 15 TRBD1 TRBV30 CAWSVRRTGGGELFF TGTGCCTGGAGTGTACGGAGGACAGGGGGCGGGGAGCTGTTTTTT
once TRBJ2-1 15 NA TRBV25-1 CASSELLESYNEQFF TGTGCCAGCAGTGAATTGCTTGAATCCTACAATGAGCAGTTCTTC
NA TRBJ2-3 18 TRBD2 TRBV7-2 CASSFLGLAGAGTDTQYF TGTGCCAGCAGCTTCCTAGGACTAGCGGGGGCCGGGACAGATACGCAGTATTTT
NA TRBJ2-3 13 NA TRBV29-1 CSVGAHGTDTQYF TGCAGCGTTGGCGCTCACGGAACAGATACGCAGTATTTT
once TRBJ2-7 13 NA TRBV4-2 CASSTRGGGVKYF TGTGCCAGCAGCACCCGGGGTGGCGGGGTCAAGTACTTC
NA TRBJ1-2 11 NA TRBV28 CASSVRRGYTF TGTGCCAGCAGCGTTCGGCGGGGCTACACCTTC
few TRBJ2-3 17 TRBD2 TRBV7-3 CASSPRHSGSQIDTQYF TGTGCCAGCAGCCCGCGTCATAGCGGGAGTCAGATAGATACGCAGTATTTT
NA TRBJ2-2 15 TRBD2 TRBV18 CASSPLASGTGELFF TGTGCCAGCTCCCCACTAGCGTCGGGCACCGGGGAGCTGTTTTTT
NA TRBJ2-7 13 NA TRBV29-1 CSVVGQSNHEQYF TGCAGCGTTGTCGGTCAATCCAACCACGAGCAGTACTTC
few TRBJ2-7 12 NA TRBV29-1 CSVEGGAAGQYF TGCAGCGTCGAGGGTGGGGCGGCGGGGCAGTACTTC
few TRBJ2-5 15 TRBD2 TRBV9 CASSVILAGRETQYF TGTGCCAGCAGCGTTATCCTAGCGGGAAGAGAGACCCAGTACTTC
NA TRBJ1-1 13 NA TRBV10-1 CASSRGANTEAFF TGCGCCAGCAGCCGGGGGGCAAACACTGAAGCTTTCTTT
NA TRBJ2-3 14 NA TRBV11-3 CASSVGSNTDTQYF TGTGCCAGCAGCGTGGGCTCAAACACAGATACGCAGTATTTT
NA TRBJ2-3 13 NA TRBV19 CASSGSRRDTQYF TGTGCCAGTAGTGGATCCAGGAGAGATACGCAGTATTTT
NA TRBJ1-1 15 NA TRBV14 CASSQDSSGWTEAFF TGTGCCAGCAGCCAAGATTCTTCAGGGTGGACTGAAGCTTTCTTT
NA TRBJ1-1 15 NA TRBV4-2 CASSQDWGRPGEAFF TGTGCCAGCAGCCAAGATTGGGGCAGGCCCGGGGAAGCTTTCTTT
few TRBJ2-6 15 NA TRBV30 CAWRGTGTGANVLTF TGTGCCTGGAGAGGAACAGGGACTGGGGCCAACGTCCTGACTTTC
NA TRBJ2-5 15 TRBD1 TRBV5-1 CASCRTGSGQETQYF TGCGCCAGCTGCAGGACAGGTTCGGGGCAAGAGACCCAGTACTTC
NA TRBJ1-5 14 TRBD1 TRBV28 CASTTTGSVQPQHF TGTGCCAGCACCACGACAGGGAGTGTCCAGCCCCAGCATTTT
once TRBJ2-1 15 TRBD1 TRBV9 CASSVGQGRYNEQFF TGTGCCAGCAGCGTAGGACAGGGCAGATACAATGAGCAGTTCTTC
few TRBJ1-2 11 NA TRBV28 CASSNLYGYTF TGTGCCAGCAGCAACTTATATGGCTACACCTTC
NA TRBJ2-1 12 NA TRBV29-1 CSVTPKANEQFF TGCAGCGTGACGCCCAAGGCAAATGAGCAGTTCTTC
NA TRBJ2-3 15 NA TRBV9 CASSVGTAPPDTQYF TGTGCCAGCAGCGTAGGAACGGCCCCCCCAGATACGCAGTATTTT
NA TRBJ2-3 13 NA TRBV29-1 CSVEPLSQGTQYF TGCAGCGTTGAACCACTTTCTCAGGGTACGCAGTATTTT
NA TRBJ2-7 13 NA TRBV30 CAWSFGQNYEQYF TGTGCCTGGAGCTTCGGACAGAACTACGAGCAGTACTTC
NA TRBJ2-7 15 TRBD2 TRBV2 CASRLRLAGRYEQYF TGTGCCAGCAGGCTCCGACTAGCGGGACGATACGAGCAGTACTTC
NA TRBJ2-7 15 NA TRBV5-1 CASSLPGGDSYEQYF TGCGCCAGCAGCTTACCCGGAGGGGACTCCTACGAGCAGTACTTC
NA TRBJ1-2 10 NA TRBV29-1 CSVWQEAYTF TGCAGCGTTTGGCAGGAAGCATACACCTTC
NA TRBJ2-2 13 NA TRBV11-2 CASSLEWIGELFF TGTGCCAGCAGCTTAGAGTGGATCGGGGAGCTGTTTTTT
few TRBJ2-1 11 NA TRBV29-1 CSMGTRHEQFF TGCAGCATGGGGACGCGACATGAGCAGTTCTTC
few TRBJ2-3 17 TRBD1 TRBV7-2 CASSKRGDRSPTDTQYF TGTGCCAGCAGCAAAAGAGGGGACAGGTCGCCCACAGATACGCAGTATTTT
few TRBJ2-1 15 NA TRBV7-9 CASIPGEFSYNEQFF TGTGCCAGCATCCCAGGGGAGTTTTCCTACAATGAGCAGTTCTTC
few TRBJ1-5 12 TRBD1 TRBV29-1 CSVRQGNQPQHF TGCAGCGTTCGACAGGGGAATCAGCCCCAGCATTTT
NA TRBJ2-7 13 TRBD1 TRBV7-3 CASSTGTGYEQYF TGTGCCAGCAGCACCGGGACAGGCTACGAGCAGTACTTC
NA TRBJ2-7 13 NA TRBV5-1 CASSLGLNYEQYF TGCGCCAGCAGCTTGGGACTTAACTACGAGCAGTACTTC
NA TRBJ1-1 15 NA TRBV7-9 CASSPGRGGDTEAFF TGTGCCAGCAGCCCGGGGCGGGGAGGAGACACTGAAGCTTTCTTT